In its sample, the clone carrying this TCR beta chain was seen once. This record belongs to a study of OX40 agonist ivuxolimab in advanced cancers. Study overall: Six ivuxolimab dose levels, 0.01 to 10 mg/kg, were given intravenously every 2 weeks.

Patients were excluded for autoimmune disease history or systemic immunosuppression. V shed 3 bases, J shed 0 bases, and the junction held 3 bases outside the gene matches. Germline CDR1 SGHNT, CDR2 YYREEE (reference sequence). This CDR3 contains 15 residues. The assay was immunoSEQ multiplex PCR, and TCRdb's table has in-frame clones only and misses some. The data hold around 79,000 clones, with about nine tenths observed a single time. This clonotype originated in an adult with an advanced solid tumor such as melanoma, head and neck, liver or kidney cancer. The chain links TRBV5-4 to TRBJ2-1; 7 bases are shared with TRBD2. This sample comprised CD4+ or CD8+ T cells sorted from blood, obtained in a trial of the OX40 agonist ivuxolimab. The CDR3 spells CASSWSGTSYNEQFF. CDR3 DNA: TGTGCCAGCAGCTGGAGCGGGACCTCCTACAATGAGCAGTTCTTC. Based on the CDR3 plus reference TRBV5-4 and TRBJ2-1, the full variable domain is ETGVTQSPTHLIKTRGQQVTLRCSSQSGHNTVSWYQQALGQGPQFIFQYYREEENGRGNFPPRFSGLQFPNYSSELNVNALELDDSALYLCASSWSGTSYNEQFFGPGTRLTVL.